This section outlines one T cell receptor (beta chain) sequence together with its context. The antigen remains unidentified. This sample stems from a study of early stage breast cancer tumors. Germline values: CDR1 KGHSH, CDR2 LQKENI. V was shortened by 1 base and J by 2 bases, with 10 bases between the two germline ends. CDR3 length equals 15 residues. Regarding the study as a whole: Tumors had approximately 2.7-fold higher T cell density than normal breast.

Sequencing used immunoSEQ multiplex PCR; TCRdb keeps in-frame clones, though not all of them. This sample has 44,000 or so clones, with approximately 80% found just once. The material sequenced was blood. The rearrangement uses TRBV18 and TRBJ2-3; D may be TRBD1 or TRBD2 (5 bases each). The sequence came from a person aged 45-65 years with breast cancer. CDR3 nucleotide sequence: TGTGCCAGCTCACCACGGGGACGTATCACAGATACGCAGTATTTT. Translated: CASSPRGRITDTQYF.